Listed below are T cell receptor beta chains from one sample, sequenced in a study of T cells after yellow fever vaccination. Each CDR3 protein gets one entry after TCRdb re-called the 5' RACE reads with MiXCR. There are some 300,000 distinct CDR3 sequences in the sample; 3.6% occur only once, and about a quarter lies in the top ten. Material: PBMCs, obtained on the day of the yellow fever booster vaccination. These receptors were obtained from a man aged 18 to 29 who received the YFV17D yellow fever vaccine. CDR3s include the opening cysteine and the closing phenylalanine or tryptophan. A D gene is named only where the DNA matches it firmly. Clone size is given for some rows only: seen once, a few or many times, or a class if the clone is expanded.

>NA|TRBV6-5|18|many|TRBJ2-2
TGTGCCAGCAGTTACTCGTCTTGGGGAGGCGGCGGCACCGGGGAGCTGTTTTTT
CASSYSSWGGGGTGELFF
>TRBD1|TRBV2|16|once|TRBJ2-2
TGTGCCAGCACAACCCGGGACAGAGCGAACACCGGGGAGCTGTTTTTT
CASTTRDRANTGELFF
>TRBD2|TRBV11-2|18|NA|TRBJ2-3
TGTGCCAGCAGCAACCAGGGACTAGTCCGGACTAGCACAGATACGCAGTATTTT
CASSNQGLVRTSTDTQYF
>NA|TRBV9|16|few|TRBJ1-6
TGTGCCAGCAGCGTAGCCCCCGGGTCCGAGGGGTCACCCCTCCACTTT
CASSVAPGSEGSPLHF
>NA|TRBV6-5|15|many|TRBJ2-7
TGTGCCAGCAGTTCCCAAGGTGGTGGGGCCTACGAGCAGTACTTC
CASSSQGGGAYEQYF
>TRBD1|TRBV7-2|16|few|TRBJ1-1
TGTGCCAGCAGCTTAGTTAGGCCAGGGGGAGACACTGAAGCTTTCTTT
CASSLVRPGGDTEAFF
>NA|TRBV19|13|NA|TRBJ1-2
TGTGCCAGTAGTATGGGCCGTAACTATGGCTACACCTTC
CASSMGRNYGYTF
>NA|TRBV25-1|14|many|TRBJ2-3
TGTGCCAGCAGTGAATGGGGGGCCACAGATACGCAGTATTTT
CASSEWGATDTQYF
>TRBD1|TRBV20-1|11|many|TRBJ2-5
TGCAGTGCAATCAGGGGGGAGACCCAGTACTTC
CSAIRGETQYF
>TRBD1|TRBV5-1|14|many|TRBJ1-1
TGCGCCAGCAGCACATTGACAGGGGGGGTTGAAGCTTTCTTT
CASSTLTGGVEAFF
>TRBD2|TRBV28|15|many|TRBJ2-3
TGTGCCAGCAGCTTACTAGCGGGGGATGCAGATACGCAGTATTTT
CASSLLAGDADTQYF
>NA|TRBV4-2|16|many|TRBJ1-6
TGTGCCAGCAGCCAAACCAAATTGGACAGTGGTTCACCCCTCCACTTT
CASSQTKLDSGSPLHF
>NA|TRBV7-2|12|many|TRBJ1-6
TGTGCCAGCGGGGATCGGAATTCACCCCTCCACTTT
CASGDRNSPLHF
>NA|TRBV12-3/TRBV12-4|12|many|TRBJ2-1
TGTGCCAGCAGTAAATATGGGAATGAGCAGTTCTTC
CASSKYGNEQFF
>TRBD1|TRBV6-6|12|NA|TRBJ2-5
TGTGCCAACGGACAGGGCGGAGAGACCCAGTACTTC
CANGQGGETQYF
>TRBD1|TRBV9|17|few|TRBJ1-5
TGTGCCAGCAGCGTGGACAGGGGCGTCTTTTACGATCAGCCCCAGCATTTT
CASSVDRGVFYDQPQHF
>TRBD1|TRBV4-2|15|many|TRBJ1-1
TGTGCCAGCAAACTGGAGGACAGGGAGAACACTGAAGCTTTCTTT
CASKLEDRENTEAFF